Shown below are 26 T cell receptor beta chains from a single sample sequenced in a study of T cell changes during pregnancy in multiple sclerosis. Clones were sequenced by immunoSEQ multiplex PCR, and TCRdb holds only the in-frame ones, with some missing. The data hold under 75,000 clones, with more than 85% observed a single time. The sequences come from peripheral blood, collected in the first trimester of pregnancy. Receptors were obtained from a female donor with multiple sclerosis, enrolled in a pregnancy study.

The V and J genes are TRBV11-2 and TRBJ2-1, with 8 bases identical to TRBD2. CDR1 and CDR2 from the germline V gene are SGHAT and FQNNGV. The CDR3 covers 16 residues. J lost 3 bases, V lost 4 bases, and 8 bases had no gene match. The CDR3 reads CASSSGPGGNYNEQFF. The CDR3 DNA reads TGTGCCAGCAGCTCCGGACCGGGAGGGAACTACAATGAGCAGTTCTTC.

CDR3 region: CASSLNTGQVGLYGYTF. The DNA for the CDR3 is TGTGCCAGCAGCCTAAACACCGGACAGGTCGGCCTCTATGGCTACACCTTC. The chain is built from TRBV4-2 and TRBJ1-2; 7 bases line up with TRBD1. The length of the CDR3 is 17 residues. The V segment lost 4 bases and the J segment 4 bases; nucleotides outside the gene matches: 15. Germline-derived CDR1 and CDR2 are LGHNA and YNFKEQ.

The chain recombines TRBV7-3 with TRBJ2-1, with TRBD2 matching 8 bases. Losses at the gene ends were 0 bases for V and 3 bases for J; bases not matched to a gene: 7. In germline, CDR1 is SGHTA, CDR2 FQGTGA. This CDR3 is 17 amino acids long. This chain's CDR3 is CASSLTGSGVLYNEQFF. CDR3 coding DNA: TGTGCCAGCAGCTTAACAGGTAGCGGGGTTCTCTACAATGAGCAGTTCTTC.

Notes on this clone: Sequence at one end of the junction differs from germline and may be a read error. This chain connects TRBV5-1 to TRBJ1-1, with D maybe TRBD1 (6 bases). Per germline, CDR1 SGHRS and CDR2 YFSETQ. The CDR3 has 15 amino acids. CDR3: CASSFQGGVNTEAFF. CDR3 sequence (DNA): TGCGCCAGCAGCTTTCAAGGGGGTGTGAACACTGAAGCTTTCTTC.

CDR3 nucleotide sequence: TGTGCCAGCAGCTTAACAGGCAGGGGTCCTCGACTAGCGGGGGGGCCGGATGAGCAGTTCTTC. It encodes CASSLTGRGPRLAGGPDEQFF. This rearrangement joins TRBV7-3 to TRBJ2-1; 14 nucleotides align to TRBD2. The CDR3 is 21 amino acids. J gave up 8 bases and V 0 bases, and 18 bases lay outside the gene matches. Germline V gene data show CDR1 as SGHTA and CDR2 as FQGTGA.

This clone was found once. This sequence joins TRBV30 and TRBJ1-4; TRBD1 aligns across 9 bases. The CDR3 has 15 residues. Germline CDR1 GTSNPN, CDR2 SVGIG (reference sequence). V shed 1 base and J 8 bases; nucleotides not matched to a gene: 8. The CDR3 is CAWSGPGQGGEKLFF. The CDR3 region has the DNA TGTGCCTGGAGTGGTCCGGGACAGGGTGGCGAAAAACTGTTTTTT.

The chain employs TRBV12-5 and TRBJ2-1; 9 nucleotides match TRBD2. The trim removed 6 bases at V and 8 bases at J, leaving 14 bases unmatched. The CDR3 is 16 amino acids. Per the germline V gene, CDR1 is LGHNT and CDR2 is FRNRAP. The CDR3 nucleotides read TGTGCTAGTGGACCAATGGGGACTAGCTGGCCGGATGAGCAGTTCTTC. This translates into CASGPMGTSWPDEQFF.

Only one count was recorded for this clone. The chain has TRBV5-5 and TRBJ2-7; 7 bases align to TRBD2. The germline V gene encodes CDR1 SGHKS and CDR2 YYEKEE (reference sequence). J gave up 4 bases and V 5 bases, and 12 bases lay outside the gene matches. This CDR3 region has 15 residues. CDR3 sequence (DNA): TGTGCCAGCAGTGTGGGGGGGAGCACGAGTTACGAGCAGTACTTC. It specifies CASSVGGSTSYEQYF.

The chain is built from TRBV5-4 and TRBJ2-1; 9 bases align to TRBD2. CDR1 is SGHNT, CDR2 YYREEE, per germline (reference sequence). The CDR3 has 15 residues. V lost 2 bases to trimming and J lost 5 bases; unmatched junction nucleotides: 5. The CDR3 sequence is CASSFRAGGNNEQFF. The CDR3 region has the DNA TGTGCCAGCAGCTTCCGAGCGGGGGGTAACAATGAGCAGTTCTTC.

The V and J genes are TRBV5-4 and TRBJ2-1; TRBD2 might be the D (6 bases). The V end lost 3 bases, the J end lost 0 bases, and 19 bases lay between the germline ends. Germline CDR1 is SGHNT and CDR2 is YYREEE (reference sequence). CDR3 length equals 18 residues. The CDR3 region is CASSSWGGTYGSYNEQFF. The CDR3 DNA is TGTGCCAGCAGCTCCTGGGGCGGGACTTATGGCTCCTACAATGAGCAGTTCTTC.

The V call is TRBV15, the J call TRBJ2-4; TRBD1 aligns across 7 bases. The CDR3 loop spans 16 amino acids. J was trimmed by 0 bases and V by 7 bases; bases with no gene match: 9. Germline-derived CDR1 and CDR2 are LNHNV and YYDKDF (reference sequence). The CDR3 reads CATTTRDSIAKNIQYF. CDR3 bases: TGTGCCACCACCACTAGGGACAGCATAGCCAAAAACATTCAGTACTTC.

This chain joins TRBV6-5 and TRBJ2-1; TRBD1 agrees at 7 bases. Trimming removed 4 bases from V and 2 bases from J; junction bases left unmatched: 5. Looked up from germline, CDR1 is MNHEY and CDR2 is SVGAGI. CDR3 size: 15 residues. The CDR3 loop reads CASSSWTGTYNEQFF. The CDR3 nucleotides are TGTGCCAGCAGTTCCTGGACAGGCACCTACAATGAGCAGTTCTTC.

This clone was detected once. The chain joins TRBV18 to TRBJ2-2; 9 nucleotides align to TRBD1. The V segment lost 1 base and the J segment 3 bases; nucleotides outside the gene matches: 0. Looked up from germline, CDR1 is KGHSH and CDR2 is LQKENI. The CDR3 is 15 amino acids. The CDR3 DNA follows: TGTGCCAGCTCACCACGGGACAGGGACACCGGGGAGCTGTTTTTT. Translation: CASSPRDRDTGELFF.

V is TRBV19 and J is TRBJ1-5, with 8 nucleotides matching TRBD1. The CDR3 covers 18 residues. Germline assignment: CDR1 LNHDA and CDR2 SQIVND (reference sequence). The J segment lost 3 bases and the V segment lost 0 bases, leaving 10 bases of the junction unmatched. The DNA of the CDR3 is TGTGCCAGTAGTATAGATCTTGAGACAGGGGCCCCCAATCAGCCCCAGCATTTT. Amino acids: CASSIDLETGAPNQPQHF.

As DNA, the CDR3 is TGCGCCAGCAGCCACTCCGAAGAGACCCAGTACTTC. This codes for CASSHSEETQYF. This chain joins TRBV4-1 and TRBJ2-5; D not resolved. The V end lost 3 bases, the J end lost 3 bases, and 5 bases lay between the germline ends. Germline CDR1 and CDR2: MGHRA and YSYEKL. CDR3 length equals 12 residues.

The J gene is TRBJ2-5, the V gene TRBV7-2; D is perhaps TRBD1 (6 bases). Looked up from germline, CDR1 is SGHTA and CDR2 is FQGNSA. V was shortened by 4 bases and J by 2 bases, with 11 bases between the two germline ends. The CDR3 consists of 14 residues. The CDR3 region has the DNA TGTGCCAGCAGCTCCGTTGACAGGCAAGAGACCCAGTACTTC. This sequence encodes CASSSVDRQETQYF.

V usage is TRBV5-6 and J usage is TRBJ2-7, with 7 bases matching TRBD1. CDR3 length equals 14 residues. Germline CDR1 and CDR2: SGHDT and YYEEEE. The V segment lost 4 bases and the J segment 6 bases; nucleotides outside the gene matches: 10. CDR3 nucleotide sequence: TGTGCCAGCAGCCGAAGGACAGGCAAAGGCGAGCAGTACTTC. This codes for CASSRRTGKGEQYF.

This chain joins TRBV15 and TRBJ2-1; 13 nucleotides line up with TRBD2. Losses at the gene ends were 0 bases for V and 7 bases for J; bases not matched to a gene: 6. This CDR3 region has 17 residues. CDR1 is LNHNV and CDR2 is YYDKDF in the germline V gene (reference sequence). This CDR3 reads CATSRDRTSGSGNEQFF. The DNA of the CDR3 is TGTGCCACCAGCAGAGACAGGACTAGCGGGAGTGGGAATGAGCAGTTCTTC.

The rearrangement links TRBV5-1 to TRBJ2-7; D is perhaps TRBD2 (6 bases). The CDR3 runs to 16 residues. Germline V gene sequence: CDR1 SGHRS, CDR2 YFSETQ. Trimming left V 5 bases short and J 2 bases short, with 20 bases between. The CDR3 sequence is CASSSLRGMSTYEQYF. CDR3 DNA sequence: TGCGCCAGCAGTTCTCTACGGGGGATGAGCACCTACGAGCAGTACTTC.

This chain links TRBV11-2 with TRBJ2-5; TRBD1 is a possible D gene (5 bases). The germline gives CDR1 SGHAT, CDR2 FQNNGV. V was cut by 5 bases and J by 4 bases, with 11 bases left in between. CDR3 length: 13 amino acids. Here the CDR3 DNA reads TGTGCCAGCAGCCCAGGACAAAGAGAGACCCAGTACTTC. It specifies CASSPGQRETQYF.

The chain links TRBV6-4 to TRBJ2-5; 8 nucleotides agree with TRBD2. V trimming: 7 bases; J trimming: 2 bases; junction bases outside the gene matches: 6. CDR1 and CDR2 (germline): MRHNA, SNTAGT. The length of the CDR3 is 14 residues. The DNA of the CDR3 is TGTGCCAGCAATGGCGGGGGGTTACAAGAGACCCAGTACTTC. This encodes CASNGGGLQETQYF.

CDR3 coding DNA: TGTGCCAGCAGTGTGGAAGCGGGGGCCCCGGGTGGGGTATACTTC. This encodes CASSVEAGAPGGVYF. The genes are TRBV2 and TRBJ2-7; TRBD2 matches 8 bases. Germline V gene lookup returns CDR1 SNHLY and CDR2 FYNNEI. The CDR3 contains 15 residues. Trimming cost V 4 bases and J 13 bases; bases outside gene matches: 18. Variable domain in full (rest from reference TRBV2 and TRBJ2-7): EPEVTQTPSHQVTQMGQEVILRCVPISNHLYFYWYRQILGQKVEFLVSFYNNEISEKSEIFDDQFSVERPDGSNFTLKIRSTKLEDSAMYFCASSVEAGAPGGVYFGPGTRLTVT.

The chain is built from TRBV5-1 and TRBJ2-5; D unclear. The CDR3 totals 15 residues. Germline values: CDR1 SGHRS, CDR2 YFSETQ. With 0 bases removed from V and 4 bases from J, the gap between germline ends came to 13 bases. The CDR3 loop is CASSLAASPGETQYF. The CDR3 DNA is TGCGCCAGCAGCTTGGCGGCTTCCCCGGGAGAGACCCAGTACTTC.

V is TRBV19 and J is TRBJ1-5, with 12 bases aligning to TRBD1. CDR3 length: 17 residues. With V trimmed by 4 bases and J by 7 bases, 11 bases remained unmatched. The germline CDR1 and CDR2 sequences are LNHDA and SQIVND (reference sequence). The CDR3 region has the DNA TGTGCCAGTAGTAAATCCGGGACAGGGGGCGAGGGACAGCCCCAGCATTTT. As protein: CASSKSGTGGEGQPQHF.

The genes are TRBV6-1 and TRBJ2-7; 7 bases agree with TRBD2. Germline lookup yields CDR1 MNHNS and CDR2 SASEGT. There are 19 residues in the CDR3. Unmatched junction bases numbered 20, after V lost 4 bases and J lost 2 bases. The CDR3 loop is CASSGSAGSLAGVPYEQYF. For the CDR3, the DNA is TGTGCCAGCAGTGGCTCGGCAGGGTCTCTGGCGGGAGTCCCCTACGAGCAGTACTTC.

The chain combines TRBV4-1 with TRBJ1-2, with unresolved D. V lost 0 bases to trimming and J lost 8 bases, with 19 bases between them. CDR3 length equals 16 residues. CDR1 is MGHRA and CDR2 is YSYEKL in the germline V gene. The CDR3 reads CASSQEYTTLRLGYTF. The CDR3 DNA reads TGCGCCAGCAGCCAAGAGTACACCACGCTCAGGCTCGGCTACACCTTC.